This T cell receptor (beta chain) derives from a study of technical replicates of blood from several donors. Assay: immunoSEQ multiplex PCR; the TCRdb copy retains only in-frame clones and omits some. The repertoire holds some 70,000 clones, roughly 92% seen once, with about 0.35% in the top ten. The CDR3 is 16 residues long. The V segment lost 1 base and the J segment 2 bases; nucleotides outside the gene matches: 4. CDR1 and CDR2 from the germline V gene are MGHRA and YSYEKL. The rearrangement joins TRBV4-1 to TRBJ1-2; the match to TRBD1 covers 10 bases. The sequenced material came from T cells isolated from PBMCs. The TCR was taken from a human donor in good health. CDR3 in amino acids: CASSQARDRGNYGYTF. As DNA, the CDR3 is TGCGCCAGCAGCCAAGCCCGGGACAGGGGAAACTATGGCTACACCTTC.